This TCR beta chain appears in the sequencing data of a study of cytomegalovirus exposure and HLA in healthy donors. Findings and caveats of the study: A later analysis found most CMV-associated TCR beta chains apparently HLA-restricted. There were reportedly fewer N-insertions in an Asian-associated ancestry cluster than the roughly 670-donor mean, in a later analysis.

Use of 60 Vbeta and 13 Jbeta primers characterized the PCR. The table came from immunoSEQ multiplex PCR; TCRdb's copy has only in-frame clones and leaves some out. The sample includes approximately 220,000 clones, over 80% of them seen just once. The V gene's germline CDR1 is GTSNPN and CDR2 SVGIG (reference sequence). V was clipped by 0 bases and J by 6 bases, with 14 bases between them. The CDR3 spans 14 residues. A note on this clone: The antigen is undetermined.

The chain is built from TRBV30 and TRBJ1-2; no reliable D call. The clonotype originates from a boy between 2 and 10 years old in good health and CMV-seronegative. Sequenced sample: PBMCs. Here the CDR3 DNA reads TGTGCCTGGAGTGTACGGAGGGCAAGCGATGGCTACACCTTC. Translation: CAWSVRRASDGYTF.